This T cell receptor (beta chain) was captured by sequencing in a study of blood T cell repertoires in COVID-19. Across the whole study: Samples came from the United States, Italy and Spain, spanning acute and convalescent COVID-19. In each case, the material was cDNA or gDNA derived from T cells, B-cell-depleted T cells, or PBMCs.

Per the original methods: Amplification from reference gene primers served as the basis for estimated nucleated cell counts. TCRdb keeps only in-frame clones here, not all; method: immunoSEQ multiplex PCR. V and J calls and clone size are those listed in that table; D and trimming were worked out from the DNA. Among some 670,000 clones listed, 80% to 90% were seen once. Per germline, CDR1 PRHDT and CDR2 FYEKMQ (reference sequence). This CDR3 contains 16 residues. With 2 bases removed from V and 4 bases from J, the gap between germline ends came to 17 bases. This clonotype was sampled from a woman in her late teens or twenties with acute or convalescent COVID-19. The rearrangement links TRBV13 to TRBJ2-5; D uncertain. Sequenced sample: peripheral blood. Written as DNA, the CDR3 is TGTGCCAGCAGCTTACCCCCGGGTAGAATGAGAGAGACCCAGTACTTC. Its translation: CASSLPPGRMRETQYF.